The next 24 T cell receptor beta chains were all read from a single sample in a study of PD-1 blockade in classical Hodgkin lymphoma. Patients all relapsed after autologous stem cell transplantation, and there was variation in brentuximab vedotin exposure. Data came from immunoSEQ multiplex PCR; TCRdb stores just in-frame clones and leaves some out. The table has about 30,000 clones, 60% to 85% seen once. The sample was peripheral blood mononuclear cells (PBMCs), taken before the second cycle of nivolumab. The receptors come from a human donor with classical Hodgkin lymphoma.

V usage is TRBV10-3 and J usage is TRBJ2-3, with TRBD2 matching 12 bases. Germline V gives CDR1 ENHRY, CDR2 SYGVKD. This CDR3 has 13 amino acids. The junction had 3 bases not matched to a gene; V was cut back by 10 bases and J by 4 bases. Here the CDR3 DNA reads TGTGCCACGCTAGCGGGGGGGTCAGATACGCAGTATTTT. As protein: CATLAGGSDTQYF.

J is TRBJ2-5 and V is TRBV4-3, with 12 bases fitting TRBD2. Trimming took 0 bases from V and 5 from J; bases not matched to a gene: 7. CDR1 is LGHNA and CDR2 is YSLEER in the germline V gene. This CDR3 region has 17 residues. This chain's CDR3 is CASSQDPSGGARETQYF. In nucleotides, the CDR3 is TGCGCCAGCAGCCAAGACCCTAGCGGGGGGGCCAGGGAGACCCAGTACTTC.

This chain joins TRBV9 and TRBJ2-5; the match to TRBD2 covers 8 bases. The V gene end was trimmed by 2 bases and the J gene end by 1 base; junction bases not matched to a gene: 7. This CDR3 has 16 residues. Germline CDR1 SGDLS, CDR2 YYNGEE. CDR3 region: CASSVRRSGTQETQYF. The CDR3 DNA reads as TGTGCCAGCAGCGTCAGACGTAGCGGGACCCAAGAGACCCAGTACTTC.

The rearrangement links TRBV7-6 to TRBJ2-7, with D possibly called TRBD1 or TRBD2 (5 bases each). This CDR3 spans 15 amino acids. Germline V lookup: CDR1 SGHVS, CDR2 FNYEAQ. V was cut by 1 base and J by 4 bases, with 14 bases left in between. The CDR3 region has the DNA TGTGCCAGCAGCTTAGATAGTACAGAGGGGTACGAGCAGTACTTC. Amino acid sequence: CASSLDSTEGYEQYF.

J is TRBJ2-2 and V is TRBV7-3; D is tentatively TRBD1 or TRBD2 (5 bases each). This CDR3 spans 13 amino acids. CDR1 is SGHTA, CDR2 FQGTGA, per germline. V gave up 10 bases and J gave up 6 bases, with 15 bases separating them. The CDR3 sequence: CANPTRTPGELFF. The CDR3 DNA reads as TGTGCCAACCCCACTAGGACACCCGGGGAGCTGTTTTTT.

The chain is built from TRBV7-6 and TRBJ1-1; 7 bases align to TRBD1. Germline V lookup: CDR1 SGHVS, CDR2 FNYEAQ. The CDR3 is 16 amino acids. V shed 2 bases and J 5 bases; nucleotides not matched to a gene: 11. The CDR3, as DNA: TGTGCCAGCAGCTTAATGGGAGGGGGCGATGGGACTGAAGCTTTCTTT. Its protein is CASSLMGGGDGTEAFF. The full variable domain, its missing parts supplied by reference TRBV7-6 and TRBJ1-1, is GAGVSQSPRYKVTKRGQDVALRCDPISGHVSLYWYRQALGQGPEFLTYFNYEAQQDKSGLPNDRFSAERPEGSISTLTIQRTEQRDSAMYRCASSLMGGGDGTEAFFGQGTRLTVV.

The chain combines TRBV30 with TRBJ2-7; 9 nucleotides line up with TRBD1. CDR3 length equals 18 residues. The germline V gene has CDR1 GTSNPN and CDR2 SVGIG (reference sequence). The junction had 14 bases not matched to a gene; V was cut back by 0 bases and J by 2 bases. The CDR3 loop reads CAWSVWDVGTGTTYEQYF. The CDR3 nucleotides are TGTGCCTGGAGTGTATGGGACGTGGGGACAGGGACAACCTACGAGCAGTACTTC.

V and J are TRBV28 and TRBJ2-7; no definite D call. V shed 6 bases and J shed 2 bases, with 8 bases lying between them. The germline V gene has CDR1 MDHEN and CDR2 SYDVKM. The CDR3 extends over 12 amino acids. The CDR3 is CASSFTAYEQYF. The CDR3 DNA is TGTGCCAGCAGCTTTACCGCCTACGAGCAGTACTTC.

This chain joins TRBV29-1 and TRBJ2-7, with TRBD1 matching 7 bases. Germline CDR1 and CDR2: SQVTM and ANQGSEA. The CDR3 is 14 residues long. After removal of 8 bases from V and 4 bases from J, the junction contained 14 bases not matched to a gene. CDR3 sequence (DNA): TGCAGCCAAAGTGCCGGGACAGCCCTTTACGAGCAGTACTTC. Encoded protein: CSQSAGTALYEQYF.

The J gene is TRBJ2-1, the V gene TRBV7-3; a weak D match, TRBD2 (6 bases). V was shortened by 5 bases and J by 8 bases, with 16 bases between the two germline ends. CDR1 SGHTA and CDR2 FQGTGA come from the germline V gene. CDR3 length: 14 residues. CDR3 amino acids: CASSPLGGSDEQFF. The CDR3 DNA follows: TGTGCCAGCAGCCCACTCGGGGGAAGCGATGAGCAGTTCTTC.

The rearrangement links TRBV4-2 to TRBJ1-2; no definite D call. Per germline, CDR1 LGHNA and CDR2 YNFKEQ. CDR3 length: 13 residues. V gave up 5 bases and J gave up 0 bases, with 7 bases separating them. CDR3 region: CASSLRANYGYTF. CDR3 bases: TGTGCCAGCAGCTTGAGGGCTAACTATGGCTACACCTTC.

The CDR3, as DNA: TGTGCCAGTAGTGAGGGACAGCTCACCGGGGAGCTGTTTTTT. It specifies CASSEGQLTGELFF. The chain couples TRBV19 to TRBJ2-2; 7 bases fit TRBD1. The CDR3 length is 14 residues. Trimming at V came to 5 bases and at J to 4 bases, leaving 4 bases not matched to a gene. Germline loops: CDR1 LNHDA, CDR2 SQIVND (reference sequence). The variable domain in full, with the rest retrieved from reference TRBV19 and TRBJ2-2, is DGGITQSPKYLFRKEGQNVTLSCEQNLNHDAMYWYRQDPGQGLRLIYYSQIVNDFQKGDIAEGYSVSREKKESFPLTVTSAQKNPTAFYLCASSEGQLTGELFFGEGSRLTVL.

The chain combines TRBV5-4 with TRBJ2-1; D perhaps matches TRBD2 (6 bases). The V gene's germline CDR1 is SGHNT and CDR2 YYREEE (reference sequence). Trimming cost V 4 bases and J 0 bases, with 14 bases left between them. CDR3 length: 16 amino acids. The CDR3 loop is CASSEEDGSSYNEQFF. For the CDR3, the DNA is TGTGCCAGCAGCGAAGAGGACGGGAGCTCCTACAATGAGCAGTTCTTC.

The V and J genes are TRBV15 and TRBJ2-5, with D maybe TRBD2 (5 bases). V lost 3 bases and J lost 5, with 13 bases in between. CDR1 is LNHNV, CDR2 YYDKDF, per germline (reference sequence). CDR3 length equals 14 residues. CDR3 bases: TGTGCCACCAGCAGGACCGGGATGAGGGAGACCCAGTACTTC. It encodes CATSRTGMRETQYF.

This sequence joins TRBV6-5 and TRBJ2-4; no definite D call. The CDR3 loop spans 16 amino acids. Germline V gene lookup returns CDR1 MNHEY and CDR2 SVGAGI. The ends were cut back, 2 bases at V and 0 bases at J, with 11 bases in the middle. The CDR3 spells CASSYNRGLAKNIQYF. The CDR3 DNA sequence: TGTGCCAGCAGTTACAACAGAGGCTTAGCCAAAAACATTCAGTACTTC.

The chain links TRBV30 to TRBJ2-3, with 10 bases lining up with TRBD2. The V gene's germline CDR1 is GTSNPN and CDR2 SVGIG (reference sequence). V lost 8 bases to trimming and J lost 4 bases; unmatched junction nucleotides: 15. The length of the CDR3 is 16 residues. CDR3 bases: TGTGCCCGAGATAATAGCGGGGGGTTTCAATCAGATACGCAGTATTTT. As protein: CARDNSGGFQSDTQYF.

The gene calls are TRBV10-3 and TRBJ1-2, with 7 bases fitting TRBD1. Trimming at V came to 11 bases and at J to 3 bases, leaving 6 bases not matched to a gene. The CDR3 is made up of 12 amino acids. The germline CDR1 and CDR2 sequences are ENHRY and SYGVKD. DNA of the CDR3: TGTGCCTCAGGGGACAGTTACTATGGCTACACCTTC. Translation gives CASGDSYYGYTF.

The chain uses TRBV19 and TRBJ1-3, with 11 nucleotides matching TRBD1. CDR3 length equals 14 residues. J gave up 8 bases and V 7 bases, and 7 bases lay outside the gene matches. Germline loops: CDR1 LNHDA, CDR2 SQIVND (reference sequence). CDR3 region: CASTPDRGQDTIYF. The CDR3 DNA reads TGTGCCAGTACCCCGGACAGGGGGCAGGACACCATATATTTT.

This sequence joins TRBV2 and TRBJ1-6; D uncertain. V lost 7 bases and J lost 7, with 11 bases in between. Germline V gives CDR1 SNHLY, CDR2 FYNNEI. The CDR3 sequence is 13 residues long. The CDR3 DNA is TGTGCCAGCAAACCGGGGATGAATTCACCCCTCCACTTT. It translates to CASKPGMNSPLHF.

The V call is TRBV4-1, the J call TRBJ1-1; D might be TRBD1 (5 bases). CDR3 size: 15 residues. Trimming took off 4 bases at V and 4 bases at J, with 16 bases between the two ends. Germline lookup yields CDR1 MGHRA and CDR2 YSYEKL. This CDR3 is CASSLPRRGGTEAFF. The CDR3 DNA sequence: TGCGCCAGCAGCCTCCCGCGGAGGGGCGGCACTGAAGCTTTCTTT.

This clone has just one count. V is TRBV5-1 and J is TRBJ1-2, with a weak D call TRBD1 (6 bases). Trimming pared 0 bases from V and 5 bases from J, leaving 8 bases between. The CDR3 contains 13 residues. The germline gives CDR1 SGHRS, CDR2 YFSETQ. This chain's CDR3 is CASSLAGQYGYTF. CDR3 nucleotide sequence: TGCGCCAGCAGCTTGGCGGGACAATATGGCTACACCTTC. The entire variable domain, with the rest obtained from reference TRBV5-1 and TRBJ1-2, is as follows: KAGVTQTPRYLIKTRGQQVTLSCSPISGHRSVSWYQQTPGQGLQFLFEYFSETQRNKGNFPGRFSGRQFSNSRSEMNVSTLELGDSALYLCASSLAGQYGYTFGSGTRLTVV.

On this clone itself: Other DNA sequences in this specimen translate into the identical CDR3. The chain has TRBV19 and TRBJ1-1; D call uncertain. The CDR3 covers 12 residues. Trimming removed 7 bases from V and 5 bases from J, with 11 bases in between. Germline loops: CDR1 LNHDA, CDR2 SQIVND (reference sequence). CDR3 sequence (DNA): TGTGCCAGTAAGGAGGGAAGGACTGAAGCTTTCTTT. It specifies CASKEGRTEAFF.

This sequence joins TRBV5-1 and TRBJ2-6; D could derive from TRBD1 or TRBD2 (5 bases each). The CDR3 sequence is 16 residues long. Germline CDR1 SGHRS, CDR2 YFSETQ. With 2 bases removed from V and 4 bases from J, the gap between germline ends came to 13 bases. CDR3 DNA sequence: TGCGCCAGCAGCTTATGGGGGACGTCCGGGGCCAACGTCCTGACTTTC. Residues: CASSLWGTSGANVLTF.

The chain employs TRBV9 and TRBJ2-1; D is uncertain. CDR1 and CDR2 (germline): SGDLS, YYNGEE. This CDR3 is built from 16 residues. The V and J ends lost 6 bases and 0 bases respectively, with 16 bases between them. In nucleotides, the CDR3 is TGTGCCAGCACCCCCTGGCCGTGGGACTCCTACAATGAGCAGTTCTTC. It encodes CASTPWPWDSYNEQFF.